Each of the 24 T cell receptor beta chains below was sequenced from the same sample in a study of T cells in pancreatic ductal adenocarcinoma (dated by TCRdb to the late 2010s). Library construction relied on the immunoSEQ multiplex PCR assay. This is the immuneACCESS table as TCRdb keeps it, with only in-frame sequences that have V and J called. A part of the clones is gone; compared with another copy, unresolved V genes explain less than half, and the rest is unexplained. In this sample the table shows roughly 100,000 clones, nearly 95% of which occur a single time. The ten largest clones add up to roughly 3.1% of the sample. The pancreatic ductal adenocarcinoma patients who were selected had gone through surgery without receiving any neoadjuvant therapy. The sequencing input was PBMCs. The source is a human donor with pancreatic ductal adenocarcinoma.

This clone has a handful of counts. The chain links TRBV30 to TRBJ1-2; D gene uncertain. Trimming stripped 4 bases from V and 4 bases from J, with 10 bases between. Germline V gene sequence: CDR1 GTSNPN, CDR2 SVGIG (reference sequence). This CDR3 contains 12 residues. The CDR3 here is CAWTRDSYGYTF. In DNA, the CDR3 is TGTGCCTGGACGAGGGATAGCTATGGCTACACCTTC.

This clone is a singleton in its sample. This sequence joins TRBV18 and TRBJ2-7; D unresolved. V lost 8 bases and J lost 6, with 14 bases in between. The V gene's germline CDR1 is KGHSH and CDR2 LQKENI. The CDR3 has 12 residues. CDR3 protein: CASGGPPGEQYF. DNA of the CDR3: TGTGCCAGCGGTGGCCCGCCGGGCGAGCAGTACTTC.

This clone was observed a few times. The rearrangement joins TRBV5-4 to TRBJ1-2, with D hard to call. CDR1 SGHNT and CDR2 YYREEE come from the germline V gene (reference sequence). V dropped 3 bases and J dropped 4 bases, with 13 bases sitting between them. This CDR3 is 14 amino acids long. CDR3 coding DNA: TGTGCCAGCAGCTCCGGAACGCGGATCTATGGCTACACCTTC. Protein sequence: CASSSGTRIYGYTF.

J is TRBJ2-2 and V is TRBV18; 12 positions match TRBD2. Germline V CDR1 and CDR2: KGHSH, LQKENI. V shed 6 bases, J shed 6 bases, and the junction held 11 bases outside the gene matches. The CDR3 sequence is 17 residues long. CDR3 DNA sequence: TGTGCCAGCTCTAAGACTAGCGGGAGCCCAGCGGCCGGGGAGCTGTTTTTT. This gives the protein CASSKTSGSPAAGELFF.

The rearrangement joins TRBV10-3 to TRBJ2-3; the D gene is possibly TRBD1 (6 bases). The CDR3 consists of 14 residues. Germline V CDR1 and CDR2: ENHRY, SYGVKD. Trimming stripped 7 bases from V and 0 bases from J, with 11 bases between. The CDR3 protein is CAINPTGSTDTQYF. The CDR3 DNA follows: TGTGCCATCAACCCGACAGGCAGCACAGATACGCAGTATTTT.

The chain recombines TRBV2 with TRBJ2-7, with a tentative D call TRBD2 (6 bases). This CDR3 region has 13 residues. Between the trimmed V and J ends, which lost 3 bases and 0 bases, there was a span of 6 bases. CDR1 is SNHLY and CDR2 is FYNNEI in the germline V gene. The CDR3 nucleotides read TGTGCCAGCAGTGAGCGGGGCTCCTACGAGCAGTACTTC. Translating gives CASSERGSYEQYF.

This CDR3 reads CAIHEGVEYEQYF. In DNA, the CDR3 is TGTGCCATCCACGAAGGGGTGGAATACGAGCAGTACTTC. The chain employs TRBV10-3 and TRBJ2-7; possible D gene TRBD1, 5 bases. CDR1 and CDR2 from the germline V gene are ENHRY and SYGVKD. The length of the CDR3 is 13 residues. Trimming took off 8 bases at V and 4 bases at J, with 15 bases between the two ends.

The gene calls are TRBV7-2 and TRBJ2-1, with 9 nucleotides matching TRBD2. CDR3 size: 18 residues. V shed 1 base, J shed 0 bases, and the junction held 7 bases outside the gene matches. Germline V lookup: CDR1 SGHTA, CDR2 FQGNSA. CDR3: CASSLVVGGRASYNEQFF. The CDR3 DNA follows: TGTGCCAGCAGCTTAGTGGTGGGCGGGAGGGCCTCCTACAATGAGCAGTTCTTC.

CDR3 sequence reads: CASSQSIGRLVFGETQYF. The DNA of the CDR3 is TGTGCCAGCAGCCAATCGATCGGCAGACTAGTATTCGGAGAGACCCAGTACTTC. The chain combines TRBV16 with TRBJ2-5; tentatively, D is TRBD2 (6 bases). V was trimmed by 0 bases and J by 4 bases, leaving 21 bases between them. CDR1 is KGHSY, CDR2 FQNENV, per germline. The CDR3 runs to 18 residues.

The chain recombines TRBV7-3 with TRBJ2-7, with TRBD2 matching over 9 bases. This CDR3 is 15 amino acids long. Germline V gives CDR1 SGHTA, CDR2 FQGTGA. Trimming removed 3 bases from V and 5 bases from J; junction bases left unmatched: 8. CDR3 region: CASSLGGRASNEQYF. The CDR3 DNA sequence: TGTGCCAGCAGCTTGGGCGGGAGGGCCTCGAACGAGCAGTACTTC.

The rearrangement uses TRBV11-2 and TRBJ2-1; 8 bases agree with TRBD1. Germline V gives CDR1 SGHAT, CDR2 FQNNGV. The CDR3 length is 15 residues. V was clipped by 5 bases and J by 4 bases; unmatched bases: 7. Here the CDR3 DNA reads TGTGCCAGCAGCGGCGGGACAGGAAATTACAATGAGCAGTTCTTC. This encodes CASSGGTGNYNEQFF.

The chain combines TRBV27 with TRBJ2-7; 10 nucleotides align to TRBD1. After removal of 4 bases from V and 5 bases from J, the junction contained 8 bases not matched to a gene. Germline V CDR1 and CDR2: MNHEY, SMNVEV (reference sequence). This CDR3 comprises 15 residues. The CDR3 DNA reads as TGTGCCAGCAGTTCCCTCGGGACAGGGGAGGACGAGCAGTACTTC. It encodes CASSSLGTGEDEQYF.

This chain joins TRBV20-1 and TRBJ2-7, with D unclear. Trimming cost V 5 bases and J 4 bases, with 9 bases left between them. Germline V gene lookup returns CDR1 DFQATT and CDR2 SNEGSKA (reference sequence). This CDR3 has 11 residues. The CDR3 nucleotides are TGCAGTGCTGCTGAACTTTACGAGCAGTACTTC. It specifies CSAAELYEQYF.

V is TRBV5-1 and J is TRBJ1-4, with TRBD1 matching over 7 bases. With V trimmed by 3 bases and J by 0 bases, 5 bases remained unmatched. Germline CDR1 reads SGHRS; CDR2 reads YFSETQ. The CDR3 totals 16 residues. This chain's CDR3 is CASSYTGTATNEKLFF. The CDR3, as DNA: TGCGCCAGCAGCTATACCGGGACAGCAACTAATGAAAAACTGTTTTTT.

This clone is a singleton in its sample. This chain's CDR3 is CASSQAASGTGELFF. The CDR3 DNA follows: TGTGCCAGCAGTCAAGCGGCTAGCGGAACCGGGGAGCTGTTTTTT. The chain has TRBV27 and TRBJ2-2, with TRBD2 matching 7 bases. The V segment lost 5 bases and the J segment 5 bases; nucleotides outside the gene matches: 8. CDR1 and CDR2 from the germline V gene are MNHEY and SMNVEV (reference sequence). The CDR3 loop spans 15 amino acids.

The rearrangement uses TRBV30 and TRBJ1-1; perhaps TRBD1 as D (6 bases). The CDR3 length is 13 residues. V shed 3 bases and J shed 3 bases, with 11 bases lying between them. In germline, CDR1 is GTSNPN, CDR2 SVGIG (reference sequence). CDR3 coding DNA: TGTGCCTGGAGGGTTCAGGGGTACACTGAAGCTTTCTTT. Its translation: CAWRVQGYTEAFF.

The V gene is TRBV10-3, the J gene TRBJ1-3; 10 nucleotides match TRBD1. The length of the CDR3 is 18 residues. Germline CDR1 reads ENHRY; CDR2 reads SYGVKD. With 10 bases clipped from V and 9 bases from J, the junction kept 24 bases outside the gene matches. The CDR3 sequence is CASAPNRNPGQGTGTIYF. CDR3 in DNA: TGTGCCAGCGCCCCCAATAGAAATCCGGGACAGGGGACGGGCACCATATATTTT.

The chain has TRBV28 and TRBJ2-2; D gene uncertain. Looked up from germline, CDR1 is MDHEN and CDR2 is SYDVKM. The CDR3 has 13 residues. The V gene lost 3 bases and the J gene lost 2 bases, with 4 bases spanning the gap. CDR3 coding DNA: TGTGCCAGCAGTTTTATTAACACCGGGGAGCTGTTTTTT. It codes for CASSFINTGELFF.

In nucleotides, the CDR3 is TGTGCCAGCAGGCGGACCGGGACAGGGTCCTCCTACGAGCAGTACTTC. Protein: CASRRTGTGSSYEQYF. The rearrangement uses TRBV7-9 and TRBJ2-7, with TRBD1 matching over 9 bases. V was pared by 6 bases and J by 0 bases, with 9 bases of the junction left unmatched. The CDR3 extends over 16 amino acids. Germline assignment: CDR1 SEHNR and CDR2 FQNEAQ (reference sequence). Full variable domain (rest looked up from reference TRBV7-9 and TRBJ2-7): DTGVSQNPRHKITKRGQNVTFRCDPISEHNRLYWYRQTLGQGPEFLTYFQNEAQLEKSRLLSDRFSAERPKGSFSTLEIQRTEQGDSAMYLCASRRTGTGSSYEQYFGPGTRLTVT.

The chain joins TRBV19 to TRBJ2-6; 10 bases match TRBD1. Germline V gives CDR1 LNHDA, CDR2 SQIVND (reference sequence). The V gene end was trimmed by 5 bases and the J gene end by 4 bases; junction bases not matched to a gene: 2. The CDR3 spans 15 residues. In DNA, the CDR3 is TGTGCCAGTAGTGACAGGGGGCTGGGGGCCAACGTCCTGACTTTC. Translation gives CASSDRGLGANVLTF.

V gene TRBV7-9 combines with J gene TRBJ2-2; D not certain. CDR1 and CDR2 (germline): SEHNR, FQNEAQ (reference sequence). CDR3 length: 11 residues. V was cut by 3 bases and J by 8 bases, with 4 bases left in between. The CDR3 loop is CASSLAGELFF. The CDR3 bases are TGTGCCAGCAGCTTGGCTGGGGAGCTGTTTTTT. The full variable domain, its missing parts supplied by reference TRBV7-9 and TRBJ2-2, is DTGVSQNPRHKITKRGQNVTFRCDPISEHNRLYWYRQTLGQGPEFLTYFQNEAQLEKSRLLSDRFSAERPKGSFSTLEIQRTEQGDSAMYLCASSLAGELFFGEGSRLTVL.

The chain recombines TRBV10-1 with TRBJ2-4; D not certain. Trimming shortened V by 5 bases and J by 6 bases, and 14 bases separated the two germline ends. Germline CDR1 WNHNN, CDR2 SYGVQD (reference sequence). This CDR3 has 14 amino acids. The CDR3 sequence is CASSLLVRRNIQYF. DNA for the CDR3: TGCGCCAGCAGTCTCCTTGTGAGGCGAAACATTCAGTACTTC.

The chain is built from TRBV5-1 and TRBJ2-3, with D maybe TRBD2 (6 bases). This CDR3 has 16 amino acids. Germline lookup yields CDR1 SGHRS and CDR2 YFSETQ. V was shortened by 1 base and J by 3 bases, with 15 bases between the two germline ends. The CDR3 spells CASSLRGASVTDTQYF. The CDR3 DNA sequence: TGCGCCAGCAGCTTGCGCGGCGCTAGCGTTACAGATACGCAGTATTTT.

The rearrangement links TRBV6-1 to TRBJ2-7, with TRBD1 identical over 10 bases. V gave up 6 bases and J gave up 5 bases; unmatched junction bases: 10. The CDR3 totals 15 residues. Germline loops: CDR1 MNHNS, CDR2 SASEGT. The CDR3 sequence: CASSLTGGASDEQYF. CDR3 nucleotides: TGTGCCAGCAGCTTGACAGGGGGCGCTTCTGACGAGCAGTACTTC.